This entry features one TCR beta chain sequence. Here immunoSEQ multiplex PCR was the method, and the copy in TCRdb shows in-frame clones only, minus some. Counted here are approximately 61,000 clones, roughly 87% occurring once; the ten biggest clones make up over 1.5%. The data derive from a study of T cell changes during pregnancy in multiple sclerosis. Sequences were derived from peripheral blood, sampled in the first trimester of pregnancy. This clonotype was obtained from a female donor with multiple sclerosis, enrolled in a pregnancy study.

The CDR3 nucleotides are TGTGCCAGCAGCGTAGGTGGGACTAACTACGAGCAGTACTTC. Translating it yields CASSVGGTNYEQYF. The chain links TRBV9 to TRBJ2-7; 7 nucleotides match TRBD2. The CDR3 has 14 residues. Germline trimming cut 0 bases from V and 3 bases from J; bases unmatched to any gene: 3. The germline gives CDR1 SGDLS, CDR2 YYNGEE.